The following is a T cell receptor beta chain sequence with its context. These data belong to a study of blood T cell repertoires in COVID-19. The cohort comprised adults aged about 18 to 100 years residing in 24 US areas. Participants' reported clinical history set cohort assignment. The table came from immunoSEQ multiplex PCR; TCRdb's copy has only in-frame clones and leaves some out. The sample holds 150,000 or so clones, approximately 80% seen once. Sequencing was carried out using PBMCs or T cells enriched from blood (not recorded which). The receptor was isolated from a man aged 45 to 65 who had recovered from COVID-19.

The CDR3, as DNA: TGTGCCAGCAGTGAAAGGGCGAGGAGGCTGGGAGAGGCCAAAAACATTCAGTACTTC. Amino acid sequence: CASSERARRLGEAKNIQYF. V gene TRBV6-1 combines with J gene TRBJ2-4, with TRBD2 as a possible D gene (5 bases). CDR1 and CDR2 (germline): MNHNS, SASEGT. Trimming removed 2 bases at V and 1 base at J, with 21 bases between. The CDR3 is 19 residues long.